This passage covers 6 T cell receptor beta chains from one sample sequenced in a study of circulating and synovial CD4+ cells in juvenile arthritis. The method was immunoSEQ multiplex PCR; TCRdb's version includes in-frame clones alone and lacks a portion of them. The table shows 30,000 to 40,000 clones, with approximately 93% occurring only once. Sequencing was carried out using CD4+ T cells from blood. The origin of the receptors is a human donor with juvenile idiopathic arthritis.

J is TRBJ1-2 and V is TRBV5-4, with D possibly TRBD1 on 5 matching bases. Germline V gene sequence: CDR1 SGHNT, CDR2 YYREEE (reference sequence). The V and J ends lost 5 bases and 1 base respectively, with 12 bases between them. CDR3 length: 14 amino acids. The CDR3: CASSYDRVNYGYTF. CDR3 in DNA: TGTGCCAGCAGTTATGACAGAGTTAACTATGGCTACACCTTC. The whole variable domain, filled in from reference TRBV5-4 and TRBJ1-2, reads ETGVTQSPTHLIKTRGQQVTLRCSSQSGHNTVSWYQQALGQGPQFIFQYYREEENGRGNFPPRFSGLQFPNYSSELNVNALELDDSALYLCASSYDRVNYGYTFGSGTRLTVV.

The CDR3 sequence: CASSPGQWAVGYTF. For the CDR3, the DNA is TGTGCCAGCAGCCCCGGACAGTGGGCTGTGGGCTACACCTTC. J is TRBJ1-2 and V is TRBV7-2, with D perhaps matching TRBD1 (6 bases). The CDR3 extends over 14 amino acids. The ends were cut back, 5 bases at V and 8 bases at J, with 18 bases in the middle. Germline V gene sequence: CDR1 SGHTA, CDR2 FQGNSA.

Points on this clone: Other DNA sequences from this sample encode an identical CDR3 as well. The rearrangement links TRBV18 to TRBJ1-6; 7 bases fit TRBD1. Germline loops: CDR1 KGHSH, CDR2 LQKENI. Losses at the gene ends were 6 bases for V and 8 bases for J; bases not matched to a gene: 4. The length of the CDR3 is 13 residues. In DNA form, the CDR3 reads TGTGCCAGCTCGGACCAGGGGGATTCACCCCTCCACTTT. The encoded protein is CASSDQGDSPLHF.

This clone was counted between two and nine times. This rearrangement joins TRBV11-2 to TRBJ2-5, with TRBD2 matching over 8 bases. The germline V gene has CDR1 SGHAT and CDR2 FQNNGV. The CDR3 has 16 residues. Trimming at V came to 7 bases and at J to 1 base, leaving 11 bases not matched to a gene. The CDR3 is CASTWGSAGGQETQYF. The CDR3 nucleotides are TGTGCCAGCACCTGGGGTTCCGCGGGGGGCCAAGAGACCCAGTACTTC. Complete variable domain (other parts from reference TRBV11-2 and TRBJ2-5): EAGVAQSPRYKIIEKRQSVAFWCNPISGHATLYWYQQILGQGPKLLIQFQNNGVVDDSQLPKDRFSAERLKGVDSTLKIQPAKLEDSAVYLCASTWGSAGGQETQYFGPGTRLLVL.

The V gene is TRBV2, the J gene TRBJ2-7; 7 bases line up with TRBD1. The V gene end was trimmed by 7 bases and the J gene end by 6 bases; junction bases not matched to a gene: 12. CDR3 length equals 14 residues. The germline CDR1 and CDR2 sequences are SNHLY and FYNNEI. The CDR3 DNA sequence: TGTGCCAGCATCGCGGACAGGCCATGGAGCGAGCAGTACTTC. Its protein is CASIADRPWSEQYF. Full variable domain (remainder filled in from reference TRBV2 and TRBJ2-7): EPEVTQTPSHQVTQMGQEVILRCVPISNHLYFYWYRQILGQKVEFLVSFYNNEISEKSEIFDDQFSVERPDGSNFTLKIRSTKLEDSAMYFCASIADRPWSEQYFGPGTRLTVT.

CDR3 sequence: CASSFEAAGQGVSEQYF. CDR3 DNA: TGTGCCAGCAGCTTCGAAGCCGCGGGACAGGGGGTTTCCGAGCAGTACTTC. J is TRBJ2-7 and V is TRBV7-7; 11 nucleotides match TRBD1. V shed 3 bases and J 6 bases; nucleotides not matched to a gene: 13. The CDR3 spans 17 residues. Germline CDR1 and CDR2: SSHAT and FNYEAQ (reference sequence).